Below, 16 T cell receptor beta chains from the same sample are listed, as sequenced in a study of T-cell reconstitution after alpha-beta-depleted transplantation in children. The TCRbeta library incorporated unique molecular identifiers. TCRdb fed the PCR reads into MiXCR, producing one record per CDR3 protein. Here the sample spans roughly 82,000 distinct CDR3 sequences, approximately 14% being singletons. Sequencing used PBMCs, mostly from graft donor cells, obtained 180 days after TCRalphabeta/CD19-depleted stem cell transplant. These receptors came from a male patient between 2 and 9 years old who had a stem cell transplant for acute lymphoblastic leukemia, so the T cells may come from the graft donor.

The chain links TRBV28 to TRBJ2-3; 8 nucleotides line up with TRBD1. The CDR3 length is 15 residues. The germline V gene has CDR1 MDHEN and CDR2 SYDVKM. V lost 3 bases, J lost 5 bases, and 7 bases stayed unmatched. CDR3 nucleotide sequence: TGTGCCAGCAGTTTGCGACAGGGGAGAGGAGATACGCAGTATTTT. It specifies CASSLRQGRGDTQYF.

This clonotype turned up a few times. Written as DNA, the CDR3 is TGCAGCGTTGAAGGGACTGGACAGGGGTACGAGCAGTACTTC. Its protein is CSVEGTGQGYEQYF. The chain employs TRBV29-1 and TRBJ2-7, with 9 bases that match TRBD1. Trimming at V came to 1 base and at J to 4 bases, leaving 5 bases not matched to a gene. Germline V CDR1 and CDR2: SQVTM, ANQGSEA. This CDR3 region has 14 residues.

This clonotype was seen a handful of times. The rearrangement links TRBV6-5 to TRBJ2-1, with 9 bases fitting TRBD2. This CDR3 region has 15 residues. J lost 3 bases, V lost 4 bases, and 4 bases had no gene match. From germline, CDR1 is MNHEY and CDR2 SVGAGI. In DNA, the CDR3 is TGTGCCAGCAGTTTTGGGACTAGCAGCTACAATGAGCAGTTCTTC. It translates to CASSFGTSSYNEQFF.

This clonotype rates as medium-sized (0.01 to 0.1%). V and J are TRBV12-3 or TRBV12-4 and TRBJ2-3, with unresolved D. This CDR3 region has 14 residues. Trimming took off 1 base at V and 2 bases at J, with 7 bases between the two ends. The CDR3: CASSLDWTTDTQYF. The CDR3 DNA follows: TGTGCCAGCAGTTTAGACTGGACCACAGATACGCAGTATTTT.

This clonotype was seen only a few times. The chain has TRBV15 and TRBJ1-6; D not certain. V was shortened by 5 bases and J by 0 bases, with 14 bases between the two germline ends. CDR1 LNHNV and CDR2 YYDKDF come from the germline V gene (reference sequence). CDR3 length: 17 amino acids. CDR3: CATSPDGIISYNSPLHF. CDR3 sequence (DNA): TGTGCCACCAGCCCCGACGGTATAATCTCCTATAATTCACCCCTCCACTTT.

The genes are TRBV7-2 and TRBJ2-1; unclear D gene. V shed 7 bases and J shed 5 bases, with 15 bases lying between them. The V gene's germline CDR1 is SGHTA and CDR2 FQGNSA. The length of the CDR3 is 14 residues. CDR3: CASKRQGPNNEQFF. Here the CDR3 DNA reads TGTGCCAGCAAGAGGCAAGGACCTAACAATGAGCAGTTCTTC.

This clonotype was counted a few times. The chain joins TRBV3-1 to TRBJ2-4, with 7 bases lining up with TRBD1. Germline lookup yields CDR1 LGHDT and CDR2 YNNKEL (reference sequence). This CDR3 region has 14 residues. V lost 4 bases and J lost 7; bases outside the gene matches: 7. As DNA, the CDR3 is TGTGCCAGCAGCCCCCGACAGGGTGGCAACATTCAGTACTTC. As protein: CASSPRQGGNIQYF.

Comment on this clonotype: A junction boundary mismatches the germline segment, possibly from a read error. V gene TRBV25-1 combines with J gene TRBJ2-5; D is perhaps TRBD1 (8 bases). Germline V gene lookup returns CDR1 MGHDK and CDR2 SYGVNS. This CDR3 contains 13 residues. The CDR3 nucleotides read TGTGCCAGCAGTAGACAGGGGAGGGAGACCCAGCACTTC. It encodes CASSRQGRETQHF. Full variable domain (remainder filled in from reference TRBV25-1 and TRBJ2-5): EADIYQTPRYLVIGTGKKITLECSQTMGHDKMYWYQQDPGMELHLIHYSYGVNSTEKGDLSSESTVSRIRTEHFPLTLESARPSHTSQYLCASSRQGRETQHFGPGTRLLVL.

This clonotype showed up just a few times. CDR3 amino acids: CASSRTGTENQPQHF. CDR3 coding DNA: TGTGCCAGCAGCCGCACCGGGACAGAGAATCAGCCCCAGCATTTT. The rearrangement uses TRBV5-6 and TRBJ1-5; 7 bases match TRBD1. Germline assignment: CDR1 SGHDT and CDR2 YYEEEE. The ends lost 4 bases at V and 4 bases at J; junction bases unmatched: 8. This CDR3 contains 15 residues.

A few counts support this clonotype. V is TRBV28 and J is TRBJ1-2; weak D call: TRBD1 (5 bases). CDR1 is MDHEN, CDR2 SYDVKM, per germline. The CDR3 consists of 11 residues. V was clipped by 8 bases and J by 4 bases, with 8 bases between them. The CDR3 DNA sequence: TGTGCCAGCGGGACGGGCTATGGCTACACCTTC. Protein product: CASGTGYGYTF.

The chain is built from TRBV5-1 and TRBJ2-7; D is perhaps TRBD2 (6 bases). The germline gives CDR1 SGHRS, CDR2 YFSETQ. V gave up 4 bases and J gave up 6 bases, with 17 bases separating them. The CDR3 is 14 residues long. CDR3 protein: CASSKDSWRGEQYF. For the CDR3, the DNA is TGCGCCAGCAGCAAAGACTCCTGGAGGGGCGAGCAGTACTTC.

A few counts support this clonotype. The chain combines TRBV7-9 with TRBJ2-5; 12 bases match TRBD1. V shed 5 bases and J 5 bases; nucleotides not matched to a gene: 12. Germline V gives CDR1 SEHNR, CDR2 FQNEAQ (reference sequence). The CDR3 totals 17 residues. CDR3 residues: CASSRVYRDRGQETQYF. The CDR3 DNA sequence: TGTGCCAGCAGCCGAGTCTACCGGGACAGGGGGCAGGAGACCCAGTACTTC.

The genes are TRBV11-2 and TRBJ2-3; 7 nucleotides line up with TRBD1. The germline CDR1 and CDR2 sequences are SGHAT and FQNNGV. Unmatched junction bases numbered 6, after V lost 0 bases and J lost 0 bases. The CDR3 contains 17 residues. The DNA for the CDR3 is TGTGCCAGCAGCTTAGAGTACGGGACAGCTAGCACAGATACGCAGTATTTT. This encodes CASSLEYGTASTDTQYF. Full variable domain (remainder filled in from reference TRBV11-2 and TRBJ2-3): EAGVAQSPRYKIIEKRQSVAFWCNPISGHATLYWYQQILGQGPKLLIQFQNNGVVDDSQLPKDRFSAERLKGVDSTLKIQPAKLEDSAVYLCASSLEYGTASTDTQYFGPGTRLTVL.

This clonotype turned up a few times. This sequence joins TRBV3-1 and TRBJ1-5, with 7 nucleotides matching TRBD1. With 0 bases clipped from V and 1 base from J, the junction kept 9 bases outside the gene matches. The CDR3 has 18 amino acids. Germline V gene data show CDR1 as LGHDT and CDR2 as YNNKEL (reference sequence). CDR3 protein: CASSQEWDSPLSNQPQHF. CDR3 nucleotide sequence: TGTGCCAGCAGCCAAGAGTGGGACAGTCCCTTGAGCAATCAGCCCCAGCATTTT.

This clonotype was counted many times. V is TRBV4-3 and J is TRBJ2-1, with no clear D. V shed 0 bases and J shed 0 bases, with 9 bases lying between them. Germline assignment: CDR1 LGHNA and CDR2 YSLEER. The CDR3 runs 16 residues. The CDR3 DNA reads as TGCGCCAGCAGCCAAGATGGAGTAAGCTCCTACAATGAGCAGTTCTTC. This translates into CASSQDGVSSYNEQFF.

This clonotype was recorded a few times. The chain carries TRBV28 and TRBJ1-1, with TRBD1 matching 7 bases. The trim removed 2 bases at V and 2 bases at J, leaving 11 bases unmatched. CDR1 and CDR2 from the germline V gene are MDHEN and SYDVKM. The CDR3 runs to 17 residues. CDR3 amino acids: CASSLSRTGGVNTEAFF. The CDR3 nucleotides are TGTGCCAGCAGTTTAAGTAGGACAGGAGGAGTCAACACTGAAGCTTTCTTT. Using reference TRBV28 and TRBJ1-1 for the parts outside the CDR3, the full variable domain is DVKVTQSSRYLVKRTGEKVFLECVQDMDHENMFWYRQDPGLGLRLIYFSYDVKMKEKGDIPEGYSVSREKKERFSLILESASTNQTSMYLCASSLSRTGGVNTEAFFGQGTRLTVV.